The 15 T cell receptor beta chains given below trace back to one sample, sequenced in a study of blood T cell repertoires in COVID-19. Here immunoSEQ multiplex PCR was the method, and the copy in TCRdb shows in-frame clones only, minus some. The data show about 53,000 clones, with 85% to 90% seen just once and 3.5% to 4.5% held by the top ten. Material: peripheral blood. The receptors come from a man aged 45 to 65 with acute or convalescent COVID-19.

This clone has a single count. This rearrangement joins TRBV6-6 to TRBJ1-2, with 9 bases aligning to TRBD1. Germline CDR1 MNHNY, CDR2 SVGAGI (reference sequence). The CDR3 length is 14 residues. V lost 6 bases, J lost 3 bases, and 5 bases stayed unmatched. The CDR3 bases are TGTGCCAGCAGGGGGGGACAGGGATACTATGGCTACACCTTC. Its translation is CASRGGQGYYGYTF.

This chain links TRBV10-3 with TRBJ1-2; 9 bases fit TRBD1. CDR1 is ENHRY and CDR2 is SYGVKD in the germline V gene. CDR3 length: 15 residues. The J segment lost 3 bases and the V segment lost 4 bases, leaving 6 bases of the junction unmatched. CDR3 nucleotide sequence: TGTGCCATCAGTGCCCCCGGGACAGGGTACTATGGCTACACCTTC. Its translation: CAISAPGTGYYGYTF.

This clone was detected a few times. The chain has TRBV5-4 and TRBJ2-7; D call uncertain. This CDR3 has 13 amino acids. V was shortened by 5 bases and J by 5 bases, with 14 bases between the two germline ends. CDR1 is SGHNT, CDR2 YYREEE, per germline (reference sequence). The CDR3: CASRSEIPNEQYF. CDR3 DNA sequence: TGTGCCAGCAGGTCGGAGATCCCAAACGAGCAGTACTTC.

The rearrangement uses TRBV5-1 and TRBJ2-5; 14 bases agree with TRBD2. The CDR3 has 16 amino acids. The ends lost 4 bases at V and 5 bases at J; junction bases unmatched: 7. Germline CDR1 and CDR2: SGHRS and YFSETQ. The CDR3: CASSPRTSGGRETQYF. Here the CDR3 DNA reads TGCGCCAGCAGCCCCCGGACTAGCGGGGGGCGTGAGACCCAGTACTTC.

This chain uses TRBV6-6 with TRBJ2-2; 10 bases match TRBD2. The V gene end was trimmed by 5 bases and the J gene end by 1 base; junction bases not matched to a gene: 4. CDR3 length equals 16 residues. The germline V gene has CDR1 MNHNY and CDR2 SVGAGI (reference sequence). CDR3 sequence (DNA): TGTGCCAGCAGTAGAACTAGCGGGAAGAACACCGGGGAGCTGTTTTTT. Translating gives CASSRTSGKNTGELFF.

The chain has TRBV5-6 and TRBJ1-1; a possible D gene is TRBD1 (6 bases). V shed 5 bases and J shed 6 bases, with 17 bases lying between them. The CDR3 contains 14 residues. Germline CDR1 and CDR2: SGHDT and YYEEEE. The CDR3 loop is CASRLGGALSEAFF. The CDR3, as DNA: TGTGCCAGCAGACTTGGGGGGGCTTTGTCTGAAGCTTTCTTT.

The rearrangement links TRBV14 to TRBJ2-1; a possible D gene is TRBD1 (5 bases). V was cut by 1 base and J by 2 bases, with 6 bases left in between. The CDR3 has 14 residues. Germline CDR1 SGHDN, CDR2 FVKESK. The chain's CDR3 is CASSQGGTYNEQFF. The CDR3 DNA sequence: TGTGCCAGCAGCCAAGGGGGCACCTACAATGAGCAGTTCTTC.

The rearrangement links TRBV5-4 to TRBJ2-7, with a weak D call TRBD2 (5 bases). The germline V gene has CDR1 SGHNT and CDR2 YYREEE (reference sequence). This CDR3 is built from 13 residues. V lost 4 bases and J lost 7, with 15 bases in between. For the CDR3, the DNA is TGTGCCAGCAGCCCTGTGAAAACGGGGGAGCAGTACTTC. Translation gives CASSPVKTGEQYF.

This clone was observed a single time. As DNA, the CDR3 is TGTGCCAGCAGTTTAGCCCTCGGTACTGAAGCTTTCTTT. Translation gives CASSLALGTEAFF. This sequence joins TRBV28 and TRBJ1-1; no definite D call. The CDR3 sequence is 13 residues long. V lost 2 bases, J lost 5 bases, and 9 bases lay in between. CDR1 MDHEN and CDR2 SYDVKM come from the germline V gene.

V usage is TRBV10-2 and J usage is TRBJ1-2; a possible D gene is TRBD1 (5 bases). The CDR3 has 13 residues. The germline V and J ends were trimmed by 2 bases and 8 bases, with 12 bases remaining between them. The V gene's germline CDR1 is WSHSY and CDR2 SAAADI. CDR3 sequence (DNA): TGCGCCAGCAGTGAGAGGGCAGGGCTCGGCTACACCTTC. Residues: CASSERAGLGYTF.

There are a few counts of this clone. This chain links TRBV6-5 with TRBJ1-2; TRBD1 might be the D (6 bases). Germline lookup yields CDR1 MNHEY and CDR2 SVGAGI. CDR3 length: 14 amino acids. The V gene lost 2 bases and the J gene lost 10 bases, with 17 bases spanning the gap. The DNA of the CDR3 is TGTGCCAGCAGTTACACTCGATCAGGGGTACTCTACACCTTC. This sequence encodes CASSYTRSGVLYTF.

A few counts support this clone. The chain has TRBV2 and TRBJ1-5; 11 bases are a match to TRBD1. The CDR3 extends over 15 amino acids. V lost 6 bases to trimming and J lost 6 bases; unmatched junction nucleotides: 7. Per the germline V gene, CDR1 is SNHLY and CDR2 is FYNNEI. CDR3 in DNA: TGTGCCAGCAGCCTGGACAGGGGGCGAAGTCAGCCCCAGCATTTT. As protein: CASSLDRGRSQPQHF. Full variable domain (missing parts from reference TRBV2 and TRBJ1-5): EPEVTQTPSHQVTQMGQEVILRCVPISNHLYFYWYRQILGQKVEFLVSFYNNEISEKSEIFDDQFSVERPDGSNFTLKIRSTKLEDSAMYFCASSLDRGRSQPQHFGDGTRLSIL.

The genes are TRBV12-3 or TRBV12-4 and TRBJ1-2; D is unresolved. Trimming took 5 bases from V and 3 from J, leaving 4 bases between them. There are 11 residues in the CDR3. CDR3 DNA: TGTGCCAGCAGTCCTCACTATGGCTACACCTTC. Its protein product is CASSPHYGYTF.

The chain uses TRBV11-3 and TRBJ2-2; 9 positions agree with TRBD2. V trimming: 2 bases; J trimming: 7 bases; junction bases outside the gene matches: 8. CDR1 and CDR2 from the germline V gene are SGHNT and YENEEA. The CDR3 extends over 16 amino acids. In nucleotides, the CDR3 is TGTGCCAGCAGCTTAAGCTTAGCGGGAGAGAGCGGGGAGCTGTTTTTT. Residues: CASSLSLAGESGELFF.

This sequence joins TRBV5-1 and TRBJ2-5; TRBD1 matches at 7 bases. Germline loops: CDR1 SGHRS, CDR2 YFSETQ. V lost 4 bases to trimming and J lost 0 bases; unmatched junction nucleotides: 9. The CDR3 runs to 16 residues. The CDR3 region is CASSPEGDSNQETQYF. In DNA, the CDR3 is TGCGCCAGCAGCCCCGAAGGGGACAGCAACCAAGAGACCCAGTACTTC.